The 8 T cell receptor beta chains given below trace back to one sample, sequenced in a study of blood T cell repertoires in COVID-19. Clones were read by immunoSEQ multiplex PCR, and TCRdb kept only the in-frame ones, dropping some. Among approximately 220,000 clones listed, about 86% were seen once. The specimen sequenced was PBMCs or T cells enriched from blood (not recorded which). The receptors were gathered from a woman in her thirties or forties with acute COVID-19.

The chain combines TRBV27 with TRBJ2-4; 9 bases fit TRBD1. Germline CDR1 reads MNHEY; CDR2 reads SMNVEV (reference sequence). The CDR3 contains 15 residues. J gave up 4 bases and V 5 bases, and 6 bases lay outside the gene matches. CDR3 amino acids: CASSGSGTGKNIQYF. CDR3 nucleotides: TGTGCCAGCAGTGGGAGCGGGACAGGGAAAAACATTCAGTACTTC.

The rearrangement links TRBV5-5 to TRBJ1-2, with D tentatively TRBD1 (6 bases). This CDR3 comprises 15 residues. The germline V gene encodes CDR1 SGHKS and CDR2 YYEKEE (reference sequence). V was shortened by 3 bases and J by 0 bases, with 12 bases between the two germline ends. CDR3 DNA sequence: TGTGCCAGCAGCTCTCCCGGGACAACTAACTATGGCTACACCTTC. Its protein product is CASSSPGTTNYGYTF.

This clone was seen once. The CDR3 loop reads CASNKQGSYNEQFF. DNA for the CDR3: TGTGCCAGTAATAAACAGGGTTCCTACAATGAGCAGTTCTTC. This sequence joins TRBV19 and TRBJ2-1, with D possibly TRBD1 on 6 matching bases. The V gene lost 7 bases and the J gene lost 1 base, with 11 bases spanning the gap. Germline CDR1 LNHDA, CDR2 SQIVND (reference sequence). This CDR3 comprises 14 residues.

This clone was detected once. J is TRBJ1-4 and V is TRBV5-4; D perhaps matches TRBD1 (5 bases). This CDR3 region has 14 residues. Trimming took 1 base from V and 8 from J, leaving 12 bases between them. CDR1 and CDR2 from the germline V gene are SGHNT and YYREEE (reference sequence). The CDR3 nucleotides read TGTGCCAGCAGCTTGCCGGGACTCGGGGAAAAACTGTTTTTT. The encoded protein is CASSLPGLGEKLFF. Complete variable domain (other parts from reference TRBV5-4 and TRBJ1-4): ETGVTQSPTHLIKTRGQQVTLRCSSQSGHNTVSWYQQALGQGPQFIFQYYREEENGRGNFPPRFSGLQFPNYSSELNVNALELDDSALYLCASSLPGLGEKLFFGSGTQLSVL.

Here the CDR3 reads CAGGGEQFF. As DNA, the CDR3 is TGTGCTGGAGGCGGTGAGCAGTTCTTC. The V and J genes are TRBV30 and TRBJ2-1; D might be TRBD2 (5 bases). Germline V CDR1 and CDR2: GTSNPN, SVGIG (reference sequence). This CDR3 comprises 9 residues.

The CDR3, as DNA: TGTGCCAGCAGTTTTCGACAGGGGCGGGAAAAACTGTTTTTT. This encodes CASSFRQGREKLFF. The J gene is TRBJ1-4, the V gene TRBV28; 8 nucleotides align to TRBD1. The J segment lost 8 bases and the V segment lost 3 bases, leaving 5 bases of the junction unmatched. CDR3 length: 14 amino acids. The germline V gene has CDR1 MDHEN and CDR2 SYDVKM.

The rearrangement uses TRBV28 and TRBJ1-3; TRBD1 might be the D (6 bases). The CDR3 consists of 16 residues. Trimming cost V 3 bases and J 0 bases, with 12 bases left between them. Germline CDR1 and CDR2: MDHEN and SYDVKM. This chain's CDR3 is CASSFVRTASGNTIYF. DNA for the CDR3: TGTGCCAGCAGTTTTGTCAGGACAGCCTCTGGAAACACCATATATTTT.

This sequence joins TRBV19 and TRBJ1-2; D is undetermined. The CDR3 totals 14 residues. Germline assignment: CDR1 LNHDA and CDR2 SQIVND (reference sequence). Trimming removed 3 bases at V and 0 bases at J, with 8 bases between. The CDR3 spells CASSIQITNYGYTF. The CDR3 DNA sequence: TGTGCCAGTAGTATTCAGATAACTAACTATGGCTACACCTTC.